These 23 T cell receptor beta chains share one sample of origin, sequenced in a study of cytomegalovirus exposure and HLA in healthy donors. PCR amplification relied on 60 Vbeta primers (plus 13 Jbeta primers). The method was immunoSEQ multiplex PCR; TCRdb's version includes in-frame clones alone and lacks a portion of them. Of around 190,000 clones in the sample, around 77% were seen once. The specimen sequenced was PBMCs. The receptors stem from a woman between 25 and 40 years old in good health and CMV-seronegative.

The CDR3 sequence is CASGPRRAGGDNGSNQPQHF. In DNA form, the CDR3 reads TGTGCCAGCGGGCCAAGACGGGCGGGAGGGGATAATGGTAGCAATCAGCCCCAGCATTTT. V usage is TRBV9 and J usage is TRBJ1-5; possible D gene TRBD1, 5 bases. V was cut by 7 bases and J by 0 bases, with 29 bases left in between. CDR1 is SGDLS, CDR2 YYNGEE, per germline. The CDR3 consists of 20 residues.

The rearrangement joins TRBV6-5 to TRBJ2-1; 9 bases line up with TRBD1. From germline, CDR1 is MNHEY and CDR2 SVGAGI. This CDR3 is built from 14 residues. V gave up 2 bases and J gave up 6 bases; unmatched junction bases: 2. CDR3 nucleotides: TGTGCCAGCAGTTACGGACAGGGGCTCAATGAGCAGTTCTTC. Its protein product is CASSYGQGLNEQFF.

This chain links TRBV6-5 with TRBJ2-7; D not certain. The CDR3 consists of 12 residues. CDR1 and CDR2 from the germline V gene are MNHEY and SVGAGI. Trimming cost V 5 bases and J 0 bases, with 5 bases left between them. CDR3: CASSGVSYEQYF. The CDR3 DNA is TGTGCCAGCAGTGGAGTCTCCTACGAGCAGTACTTC.

This clone was seen a few times. J is TRBJ2-1 and V is TRBV28; D is uncertain. V was cut by 5 bases and J by 12 bases, with 11 bases left in between. The CDR3 has 11 residues. Germline assignment: CDR1 MDHEN and CDR2 SYDVKM. The CDR3 DNA sequence: TGTGCCAGCAGTCTCCTGAGATGGCAGTTCTTC. Protein product: CASSLLRWQFF.

The chain is built from TRBV5-5 and TRBJ2-5, with 9 bases aligning to TRBD2. V trimming: 0 bases; J trimming: 2 bases; junction bases outside the gene matches: 2. The CDR3 consists of 15 residues. Germline values: CDR1 SGHKS, CDR2 YYEKEE (reference sequence). CDR3 sequence reads: CASSLGLAEQETQYF. CDR3 coding DNA: TGTGCCAGCAGCTTGGGACTAGCGGAACAAGAGACCCAGTACTTC.

The V gene is TRBV15, the J gene TRBJ1-1; D not certain. Per germline, CDR1 LNHNV and CDR2 YYDKDF (reference sequence). Trimming took 0 bases from V and 4 from J, leaving 9 bases between them. CDR3 length equals 14 residues. The chain's CDR3 is CATSRDHLITEAFF. The CDR3 nucleotides read TGTGCCACCAGCAGAGATCATCTAATCACTGAAGCTTTCTTT.

This clone has more than one count but fewer than ten. This sequence joins TRBV5-5 and TRBJ1-1; TRBD1 aligns across 7 bases. V lost 7 bases, J lost 7 bases, and 10 bases stayed unmatched. CDR1 is SGHKS, CDR2 YYEKEE, per germline (reference sequence). This CDR3 has 13 residues. The CDR3 region is CASVSTGEFEAFF. DNA of the CDR3: TGTGCCAGCGTTTCAACAGGGGAATTTGAAGCTTTCTTT.

CDR3: CASSGQGGGGYTF. Here the CDR3 DNA reads TGCGCCAGCTCGGGACAGGGGGGAGGTGGCTACACCTTC. The chain has TRBV5-1 and TRBJ1-2; 11 positions agree with TRBD1. After removal of 7 bases from V and 7 bases from J, the junction contained 6 bases not matched to a gene. This CDR3 is built from 13 residues. The germline CDR1 and CDR2 sequences are SGHRS and YFSETQ.

The chain carries TRBV7-9 and TRBJ1-6, with unresolved D. CDR3 length equals 14 residues. Germline lookup yields CDR1 SEHNR and CDR2 FQNEAQ (reference sequence). V shed 1 base and J shed 7 bases, with 8 bases lying between them. In nucleotides, the CDR3 is TGTGCCAGCAGCTTAGTTCGCGGGAATTCACCCCTCCACTTT. It yields the protein CASSLVRGNSPLHF. The whole variable domain, remainder taken from reference TRBV7-9 and TRBJ1-6, is DTGVSQNPRHKITKRGQNVTFRCDPISEHNRLYWYRQTLGQGPEFLTYFQNEAQLEKSRLLSDRFSAERPKGSFSTLEIQRTEQGDSAMYLCASSLVRGNSPLHFGNGTRLTVT.

This clone turned up a few times. The genes are TRBV18 and TRBJ2-5, with D unclear. V lost 1 base and J lost 2, with 5 bases in between. The CDR3 extends over 13 amino acids. Germline assignment: CDR1 KGHSH and CDR2 LQKENI. CDR3 amino acids: CASSPREQETQYF. The CDR3 coding sequence is TGTGCCAGCTCACCACGAGAACAAGAGACCCAGTACTTC.

The rearrangement links TRBV7-6 to TRBJ2-7; the match to TRBD1 covers 11 bases. The V gene's germline CDR1 is SGHVS and CDR2 FNYEAQ. Trimming at V came to 1 base and at J to 4 bases, leaving 3 bases not matched to a gene. There are 15 residues in the CDR3. The CDR3 DNA reads TGTGCCAGCAGCTTAGGGGGACAGGGGGTTTACGAGCAGTACTTC. Its translation is CASSLGGQGVYEQYF.

V gene TRBV7-3 combines with J gene TRBJ1-1, with 7 positions matching TRBD1. The CDR3 runs 13 residues. Per the germline V gene, CDR1 is SGHTA and CDR2 is FQGTGA. The V gene end was trimmed by 4 bases and the J gene end by 3 bases; junction bases not matched to a gene: 2. CDR3 sequence reads: CASSSGGDTEAFF. The CDR3 nucleotides read TGTGCCAGCAGCTCAGGGGGAGACACTGAAGCTTTCTTT.

The chain uses TRBV7-9 and TRBJ1-1; the D is unclear. This CDR3 has 13 amino acids. Trimming took off 5 bases at V and 8 bases at J, with 15 bases between the two ends. Per germline, CDR1 SEHNR and CDR2 FQNEAQ (reference sequence). The CDR3 region has the DNA TGTGCCAGCAGCCCCCTGGGAGGTAGAGAAGCTTTCTTT. Translated: CASSPLGGREAFF.

The chain combines TRBV9 with TRBJ1-1; D gene uncertain. This CDR3 has 13 amino acids. Germline values: CDR1 SGDLS, CDR2 YYNGEE. V lost 3 bases, J lost 6 bases, and 12 bases lay in between. CDR3 protein: CASSEAASPEAFF. The DNA for the CDR3 is TGTGCCAGCAGCGAAGCGGCCAGCCCTGAAGCTTTCTTT. The entire variable domain, with the rest obtained from reference TRBV9 and TRBJ1-1, is as follows: DSGVTQTPKHLITATGQRVTLRCSPRSGDLSVYWYQQSLDQGLQFLIQYYNGEERAKGNILERFSAQQFPDLHSELNLSSLELGDSALYFCASSEAASPEAFFGQGTRLTVV.

V gene TRBV5-1 combines with J gene TRBJ2-7; 13 bases line up with TRBD2. The germline CDR1 and CDR2 sequences are SGHRS and YFSETQ. The junction had 5 bases not matched to a gene; V was cut back by 4 bases and J by 4 bases. The CDR3 runs to 15 residues. The CDR3 sequence: CASSIGTSGAYEQYF. CDR3 in DNA: TGCGCCAGCAGCATCGGGACTAGCGGGGCTTACGAGCAGTACTTC.

V is TRBV6-4 and J is TRBJ2-1; TRBD2 matches at 8 bases. Germline CDR1 and CDR2: MRHNA and SNTAGT. Trimming cost V 3 bases and J 3 bases; bases outside gene matches: 4. The CDR3 totals 15 residues. The CDR3 DNA reads TGTGCCAGCAGTGATATGCTAGCGGGCTACAATGAGCAGTTCTTC. This codes for CASSDMLAGYNEQFF.

This chain joins TRBV5-1 and TRBJ2-5, with 7 bases aligning to TRBD1. In germline, CDR1 is SGHRS, CDR2 YFSETQ. V shed 3 bases, J shed 0 bases, and the junction held 14 bases outside the gene matches. This CDR3 spans 18 amino acids. The DNA for the CDR3 is TGCGCCAGCAGCTCTTGGGCGGTCACAGACAGGGACCAAGAGACCCAGTACTTC. It encodes CASSSWAVTDRDQETQYF.

The chain is built from TRBV2 and TRBJ1-2; TRBD1 matches at 10 bases. V trimming: 6 bases; J trimming: 9 bases; junction bases outside the gene matches: 16. The CDR3 spans 16 residues. The V gene's germline CDR1 is SNHLY and CDR2 FYNNEI. This CDR3 is CASSQLGPGTGARYTF. The CDR3 DNA sequence: TGTGCCAGCAGCCAACTGGGACCCGGGACAGGGGCGCGCTACACCTTC. The variable domain in full, with the rest retrieved from reference TRBV2 and TRBJ1-2, is EPEVTQTPSHQVTQMGQEVILRCVPISNHLYFYWYRQILGQKVEFLVSFYNNEISEKSEIFDDQFSVERPDGSNFTLKIRSTKLEDSAMYFCASSQLGPGTGARYTFGSGTRLTVV.

This chain uses TRBV7-6 with TRBJ2-5, with 13 nucleotides matching TRBD2. In germline, CDR1 is SGHVS, CDR2 FNYEAQ. This CDR3 contains 18 residues. V lost 5 bases to trimming and J lost 2 bases; unmatched junction nucleotides: 11. The DNA of the CDR3 is TGTGCCAGCAGCCCCAGGACTAGCGGGGGCATCAGGCAAGAGACCCAGTACTTC. Protein sequence: CASSPRTSGGIRQETQYF.

DNA for the CDR3: TGTGCCAGCAGTTACCTGGCTAGCGGAAATGAGCAGTTCTTC. It is translated as CASSYLASGNEQFF. The V gene is TRBV6-5, the J gene TRBJ2-1, with 7 bases matching TRBD2. Germline V gene lookup returns CDR1 MNHEY and CDR2 SVGAGI. With V trimmed by 2 bases and J by 7 bases, 5 bases remained unmatched. The CDR3 loop spans 14 amino acids.

V is TRBV4-1 and J is TRBJ1-1; D is uncertain. V was pared by 1 base and J by 1 base, with 10 bases between. CDR1 MGHRA and CDR2 YSYEKL come from the germline V gene. The CDR3 loop spans 15 amino acids. Here the CDR3 reads CASSQGPGSNTEAFF. In DNA, the CDR3 is TGCGCCAGCAGCCAAGGTCCAGGTTCGAACACTGAAGCTTTCTTT.

This clone was observed a handful of times. The chain recombines TRBV5-6 with TRBJ2-1, with 7 nucleotides matching TRBD2. CDR1 and CDR2 from the germline V gene are SGHDT and YYEEEE. Trimming cost V 7 bases and J 5 bases; bases outside gene matches: 3. The CDR3 runs 12 residues. The CDR3: CASGRADNEQFF. CDR3 nucleotide sequence: TGTGCCAGCGGGAGGGCGGACAATGAGCAGTTCTTC.

The chain carries TRBV6-1 and TRBJ1-1; weak D call: TRBD1 (6 bases). Germline CDR1 and CDR2: MNHNS and SASEGT. V lost 4 bases and J 1 base, leaving 19 bases between the germline ends. This CDR3 has 17 amino acids. CDR3 in DNA: TGTGCCAGCAGTGTACTCAAAGGGGGTTGGAAGAACACTGAAGCTTTCTTT. Protein product: CASSVLKGGWKNTEAFF.